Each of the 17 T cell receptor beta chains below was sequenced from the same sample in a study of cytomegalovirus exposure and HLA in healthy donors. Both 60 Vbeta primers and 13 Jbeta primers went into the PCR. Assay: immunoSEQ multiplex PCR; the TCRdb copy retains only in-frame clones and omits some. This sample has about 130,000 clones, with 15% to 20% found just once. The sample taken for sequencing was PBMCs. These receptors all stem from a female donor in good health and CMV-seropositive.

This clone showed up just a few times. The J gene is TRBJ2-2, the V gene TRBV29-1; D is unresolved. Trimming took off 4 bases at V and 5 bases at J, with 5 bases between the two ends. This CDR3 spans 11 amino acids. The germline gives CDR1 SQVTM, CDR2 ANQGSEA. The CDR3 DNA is TGCAGCGTTGCCGGGACCGGGGAGCTGTTTTTT. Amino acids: CSVAGTGELFF.

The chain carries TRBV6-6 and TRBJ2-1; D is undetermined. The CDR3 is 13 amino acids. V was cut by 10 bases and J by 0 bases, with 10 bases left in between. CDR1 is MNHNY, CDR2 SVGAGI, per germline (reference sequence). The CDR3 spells CAIKETSYNEQFF. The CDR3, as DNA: TGTGCCATCAAGGAGACCTCCTACAATGAGCAGTTCTTC.

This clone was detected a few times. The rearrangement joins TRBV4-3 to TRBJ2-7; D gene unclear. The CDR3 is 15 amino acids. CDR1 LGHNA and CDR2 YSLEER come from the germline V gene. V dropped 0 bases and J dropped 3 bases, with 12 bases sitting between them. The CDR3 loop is CASSQDFAQLYEQYF. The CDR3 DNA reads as TGCGCCAGCAGCCAAGACTTCGCACAGCTCTACGAGCAGTACTTC.

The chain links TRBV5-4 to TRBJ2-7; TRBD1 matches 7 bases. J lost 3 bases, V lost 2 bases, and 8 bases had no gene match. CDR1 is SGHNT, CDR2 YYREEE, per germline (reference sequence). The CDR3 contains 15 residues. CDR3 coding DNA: TGTGCCAGCAGCTTCAACAGGGGCGCCAGCTACGAGCAGTACTTC. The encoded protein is CASSFNRGASYEQYF.

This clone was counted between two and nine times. The CDR3 DNA is TGCGCCAGCAGCTCCGGGACAGGGGGATTCATGCGAGAGACCCAGTACTTC. It is translated as CASSSGTGGFMRETQYF. The J gene is TRBJ2-5, the V gene TRBV5-1; 11 nucleotides agree with TRBD1. V lost 3 bases to trimming and J lost 4 bases; unmatched junction nucleotides: 11. The length of the CDR3 is 17 residues. CDR1 and CDR2 (germline): SGHRS, YFSETQ.

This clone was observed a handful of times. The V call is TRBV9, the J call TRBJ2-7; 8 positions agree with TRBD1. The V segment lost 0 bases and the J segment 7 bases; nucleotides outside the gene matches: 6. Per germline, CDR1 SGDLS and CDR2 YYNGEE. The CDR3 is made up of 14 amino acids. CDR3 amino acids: CASSVARTGWEQYF. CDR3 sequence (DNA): TGTGCCAGCAGCGTAGCCCGGACAGGGTGGGAGCAGTACTTC.

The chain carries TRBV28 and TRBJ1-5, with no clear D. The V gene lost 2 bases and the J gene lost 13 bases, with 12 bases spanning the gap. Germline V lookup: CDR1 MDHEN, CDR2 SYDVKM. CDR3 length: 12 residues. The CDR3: CASSLPEGIQHF. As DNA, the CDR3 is TGTGCCAGCAGTTTACCGGAGGGAATACAGCATTTT.

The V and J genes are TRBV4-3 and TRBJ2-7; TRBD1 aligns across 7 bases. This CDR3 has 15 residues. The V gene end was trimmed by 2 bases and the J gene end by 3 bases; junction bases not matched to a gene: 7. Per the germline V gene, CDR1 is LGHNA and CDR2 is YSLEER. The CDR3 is CASSQLRDSNYEQYF. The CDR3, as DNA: TGCGCCAGCAGCCAACTCCGGGACAGTAACTACGAGCAGTACTTC.

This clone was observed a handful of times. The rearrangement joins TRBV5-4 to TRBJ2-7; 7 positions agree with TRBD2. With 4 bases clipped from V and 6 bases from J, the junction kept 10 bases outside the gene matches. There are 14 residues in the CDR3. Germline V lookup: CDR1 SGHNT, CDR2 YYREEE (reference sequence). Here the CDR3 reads CASSDGLGRGEQYF. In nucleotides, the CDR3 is TGTGCCAGCAGCGACGGACTAGGGAGGGGCGAGCAGTACTTC.

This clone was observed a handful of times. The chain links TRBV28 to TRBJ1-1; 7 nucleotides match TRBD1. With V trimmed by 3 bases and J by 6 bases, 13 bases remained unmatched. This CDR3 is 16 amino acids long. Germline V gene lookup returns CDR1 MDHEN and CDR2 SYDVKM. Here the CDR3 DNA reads TGTGCCAGCAGTTTGAGACAGGGTTCAGGGGCCGCTGAAGCTTTCTTT. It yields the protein CASSLRQGSGAAEAFF.

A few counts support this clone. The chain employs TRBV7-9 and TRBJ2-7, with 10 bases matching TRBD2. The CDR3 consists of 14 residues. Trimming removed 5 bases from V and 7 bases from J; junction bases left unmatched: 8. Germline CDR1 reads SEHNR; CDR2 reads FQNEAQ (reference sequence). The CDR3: CASSQVLAGSEQYF. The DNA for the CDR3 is TGTGCCAGCAGCCAGGTACTAGCGGGGAGTGAGCAGTACTTC.

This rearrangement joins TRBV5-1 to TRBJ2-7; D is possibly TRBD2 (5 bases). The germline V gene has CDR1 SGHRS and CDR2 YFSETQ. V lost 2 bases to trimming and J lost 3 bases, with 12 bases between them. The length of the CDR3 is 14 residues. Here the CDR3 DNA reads TGCGCCAGCAGCTTAGTTTCGGGGATCTACGAGCAGTACTTC. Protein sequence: CASSLVSGIYEQYF. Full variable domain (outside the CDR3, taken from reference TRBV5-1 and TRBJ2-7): KAGVTQTPRYLIKTRGQQVTLSCSPISGHRSVSWYQQTPGQGLQFLFEYFSETQRNKGNFPGRFSGRQFSNSRSEMNVSTLELGDSALYLCASSLVSGIYEQYFGPGTRLTVT.

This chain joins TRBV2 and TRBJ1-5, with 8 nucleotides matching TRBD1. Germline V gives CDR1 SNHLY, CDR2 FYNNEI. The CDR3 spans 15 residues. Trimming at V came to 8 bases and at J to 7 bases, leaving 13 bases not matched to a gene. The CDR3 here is CASSDREESRQPQHF. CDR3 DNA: TGTGCCAGCTCGGACAGGGAAGAATCTAGGCAGCCCCAGCATTTT.

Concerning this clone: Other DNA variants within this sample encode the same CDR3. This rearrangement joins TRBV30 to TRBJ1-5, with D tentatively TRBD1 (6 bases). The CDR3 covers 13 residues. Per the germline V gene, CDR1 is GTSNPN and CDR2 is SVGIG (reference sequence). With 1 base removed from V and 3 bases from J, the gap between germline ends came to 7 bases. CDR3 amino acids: CAWSGQVNQPQHF. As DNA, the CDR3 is TGTGCCTGGAGTGGACAGGTCAATCAGCCCCAGCATTTT.

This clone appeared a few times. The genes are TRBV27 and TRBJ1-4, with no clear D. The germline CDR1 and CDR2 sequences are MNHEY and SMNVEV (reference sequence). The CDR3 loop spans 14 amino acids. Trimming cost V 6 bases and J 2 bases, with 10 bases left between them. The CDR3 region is CASRPGVTNEKLFF. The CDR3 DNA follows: TGTGCCAGCAGGCCGGGAGTTACTAATGAAAAACTGTTTTTT.

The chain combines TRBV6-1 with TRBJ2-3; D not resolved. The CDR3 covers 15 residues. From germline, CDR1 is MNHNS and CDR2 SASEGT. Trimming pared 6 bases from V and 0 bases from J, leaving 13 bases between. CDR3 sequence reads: CASRPMGRSTDTQYF. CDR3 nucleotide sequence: TGTGCCAGCAGGCCCATGGGCCGAAGCACAGATACGCAGTATTTT.

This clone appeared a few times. The CDR3 nucleotides read TGCAGCGTTGAGGTGTTCGGGACAGGGGTCCACGAGCAGTACTTC. This translates into CSVEVFGTGVHEQYF. The chain is built from TRBV29-1 and TRBJ2-7; 10 bases are a match to TRBD1. Germline V lookup: CDR1 SQVTM, CDR2 ANQGSEA. The CDR3 runs 15 residues. J was trimmed by 5 bases and V by 3 bases; bases with no gene match: 10.